The 22 T cell receptor beta chains given below trace back to one sample, sequenced in a study of regulatory T cells in long-lasting Graves disease. As to time point: newly diagnosed GD, antithyroid drugs for less than 3 months. Isolated PBMC RNA provided the starting material for the TCR library. Construction of the TCR beta libraries employed iRepertoire HTBI primers in conjunction with Arm-PCR of CDR3 regions. One entry per CDR3 protein results from TCRdb running MiXCR on the multiplex PCR reads. The sample shows 400,000 to 650,000 distinct CDR3 sequences, roughly a sixth of them seen only once. This sample also belongs to another study, concerning T cells in Graves' hyperthyroidism and ophthalmopathy.

The starting material was peripheral blood mononuclear cells (PBMCs), obtained at new diagnosis, from a patient treated with antithyroid drugs. The origin of the receptors is a woman aged 35-65 years with Graves disease.

This clonotype was seen only a few times. CDR3 bases: TGTGCCAGCAGCTTCACGGACTGGAACACTGAAGCTTTCTTT. This codes for CASSFTDWNTEAFF. V gene TRBV5-5 combines with J gene TRBJ1-1; the D is unclear. In germline, CDR1 is SGHKS, CDR2 YYEKEE (reference sequence). Trimming took 2 bases from V and 1 from J, leaving 9 bases between them. CDR3 length: 14 residues.

This clonotype was counted at least ten times. The junction does not match germline at one end; this may be a read error. The V and J genes are TRBV11-2 and TRBJ2-2, with 9 bases identical to TRBD2. CDR3 length: 15 amino acids. CDR1 is SGHAT and CDR2 is FQNNGV in the germline V gene. The CDR3 DNA sequence: TGTGCCAGCAACTTAGCGGGGGCGAACACCGGGGAGCTGTTTTTT. It specifies CASNLAGANTGELFF.

This clonotype was seen ten or more times. The chain uses TRBV15 and TRBJ1-5, with D perhaps TRBD1 (6 bases). The CDR3 length is 15 residues. The V end was cut by 0 bases, the J end by 6 bases, with 12 bases between. CDR1 LNHNV and CDR2 YYDKDF come from the germline V gene (reference sequence). CDR3: CATSRDRGAGQPQHF. The CDR3 nucleotides are TGTGCCACCAGCAGAGACAGGGGCGCTGGTCAGCCCCAGCATTTT.

There are many counts of this clonotype. The chain joins TRBV18 to TRBJ2-5; 7 bases match TRBD1. Losses at the gene ends were 5 bases for V and 2 bases for J; bases not matched to a gene: 8. CDR1 is KGHSH, CDR2 LQKENI, per germline. This CDR3 region has 15 residues. This chain's CDR3 is CASSIGTAVQETQYF. As DNA, the CDR3 is TGTGCCAGCTCAATTGGGACAGCGGTTCAAGAGACCCAGTACTTC.

This clonotype was seen at least ten times. This rearrangement joins TRBV7-8 to TRBJ1-1; D is undetermined. The CDR3 totals 14 residues. Germline CDR1 and CDR2: SGHVS and FQNEAQ. Trimming left V 5 bases short and J 3 bases short, with 13 bases between. CDR3: CASSPPQYHTEAFF. The CDR3 DNA follows: TGTGCCAGCAGCCCTCCTCAGTACCACACTGAAGCTTTCTTT.

The rearrangement uses TRBV10-3 and TRBJ2-3, with 7 positions matching TRBD1. Trimming cost V 8 bases and J 4 bases; bases outside gene matches: 9. CDR1 and CDR2 (germline): ENHRY, SYGVKD. This CDR3 has 14 amino acids. CDR3 residues: CAIRTGLGADTQYF. Written as DNA, the CDR3 is TGTGCCATCCGGACAGGCCTAGGCGCAGATACGCAGTATTTT.

This clonotype was observed a few times. The chain recombines TRBV12-3 or TRBV12-4 with TRBJ1-1; D perhaps matches TRBD1 (6 bases). V was pared by 5 bases and J by 6 bases, with 16 bases between. This CDR3 region has 14 residues. CDR3 in DNA: TGTGCCAGCAGTCACCGCAGGGGATCGGCTGAAGCTTTCTTT. It translates to CASSHRRGSAEAFF.

This clonotype was observed at least ten times. The chain carries TRBV7-3 and TRBJ2-1; 7 bases fit TRBD1. V shed 5 bases and J 1 base; nucleotides not matched to a gene: 2. The CDR3 extends over 14 amino acids. Per the germline V gene, CDR1 is SGHTA and CDR2 is FQGTGA. CDR3 bases: TGTGCCAGCAGCCCCAGGGGGTCCTACAATGAGCAGTTCTTC. Protein product: CASSPRGSYNEQFF. The full variable domain, rest sourced from reference TRBV7-3 and TRBJ2-1, is GAGVSQTPSNKVTEKGKYVELRCDPISGHTALYWYRQSLGQGPEFLIYFQGTGAADDSGLPNDRFFAVRPEGSVSTLKIQRTERGDSAVYLCASSPRGSYNEQFFGPGTRLTVL.

This chain joins TRBV7-9 and TRBJ1-2, with 9 nucleotides matching TRBD1. Germline CDR1 SEHNR, CDR2 FQNEAQ (reference sequence). Unmatched junction bases numbered 5, after V lost 4 bases and J lost 5 bases. The CDR3 totals 14 residues. The CDR3 is CASSYGTGRYGYTF. CDR3 in DNA: TGTGCCAGCAGCTACGGGACAGGGAGATATGGCTACACCTTC. Together with reference TRBV7-9 and TRBJ1-2, the CDR3 gives the full variable domain: DTGVSQNPRHKITKRGQNVTFRCDPISEHNRLYWYRQTLGQGPEFLTYFQNEAQLEKSRLLSDRFSAERPKGSFSTLEIQRTEQGDSAMYLCASSYGTGRYGYTFGSGTRLTVV.

This clonotype was recorded many times. The gene calls are TRBV10-3 and TRBJ2-5; perhaps TRBD1 as D (5 bases). V lost 6 bases, J lost 2 bases, and 7 bases lay in between. This CDR3 has 12 residues. The V gene's germline CDR1 is ENHRY and CDR2 SYGVKD. Written as DNA, the CDR3 is TGTGCCATCAGACAGGATCAAGAGACCCAGTACTTC. This encodes CAIRQDQETQYF.

A note on this clonotype: This sequence is one base from a far larger clone and is likely a read error. The gene calls are TRBV12-3 or TRBV12-4 and TRBJ2-7; the D is unclear. CDR3 length equals 11 residues. CDR3 DNA: TGTGCCAGCAGTTTCTCCTACGAGCAGTGCTTC. This sequence encodes CASSFSYEQCF.

This clonotype was counted many times. The CDR3 reads CASRVGAEAFF. The CDR3 region has the DNA TGTGCCAGCAGAGTGGGAGCTGAAGCTTTCTTT. J is TRBJ1-1 and V is TRBV2; D is ambiguous. Trimming left V 6 bases short and J 6 bases short, with 8 bases between. This CDR3 contains 11 residues. Germline CDR1 reads SNHLY; CDR2 reads FYNNEI.

The chain's CDR3 is CASSRSMGDTEAFF. The CDR3 DNA reads as TGTGCCAGCAGCCGCTCTATGGGGGACACTGAAGCTTTCTTT. The gene calls are TRBV7-9 and TRBJ1-1, with D possibly being TRBD1 (5 bases). There are 14 residues in the CDR3. V lost 5 bases and J 3 bases, leaving 13 bases between the germline ends. Germline V gene lookup returns CDR1 SEHNR and CDR2 FQNEAQ (reference sequence).

In its sample, this clonotype was seen many times. The rearrangement uses TRBV5-1 and TRBJ1-5, with D uncertain. V shed 4 bases and J shed 4 bases, with 9 bases lying between them. Germline V lookup: CDR1 SGHRS, CDR2 YFSETQ. The CDR3 is 13 residues long. CDR3 protein: CASSHDLNQPQHF. The CDR3 bases are TGCGCCAGCAGCCACGACCTGAATCAGCCCCAGCATTTT.

This clonotype was recorded many times. This chain links TRBV2 with TRBJ2-3; D remains unclear. Germline V gene lookup returns CDR1 SNHLY and CDR2 FYNNEI. The length of the CDR3 is 13 residues. Trimming removed 7 bases from V and 2 bases from J, with 10 bases in between. The DNA for the CDR3 is TGTGCCAGCAAACGGGTTGACACAGATACGCAGTATTTT. Its translation: CASKRVDTDTQYF.

This clonotype occurred many times. Because the CDR3's place on the DNA is in doubt, the DNA is left out and the CDR3 is given as listed by TCRdb. The CDR3 protein is CASSTSTSGAIEQYF. This sequence joins TRBV2 and TRBJ2-7; TRBD2 was called by the table and not checked on the DNA. Including both end residues, the CDR3 is 15 amino acids long. Germline values: CDR1 SNHLY, CDR2 FYNNEI.

This clonotype was recorded many times. The J gene is TRBJ1-1, the V gene TRBV7-9; possibly TRBD1 for D (6 bases). The germline gives CDR1 SEHNR, CDR2 FQNEAQ (reference sequence). The CDR3 runs 12 residues. Trimming removed 5 bases at V and 11 bases at J, with 15 bases between. The CDR3 loop is CASSQDSSGAFF. The DNA for the CDR3 is TGTGCCAGCAGCCAGGACAGCTCTGGGGCTTTCTTT.

This clonotype was observed many times. The V gene is TRBV6-1, the J gene TRBJ1-2; no reliable D call. The CDR3 is 14 amino acids. Germline CDR1 and CDR2: MNHNS and SASEGT. Between the trimmed V and J ends, which lost 4 bases and 1 base, there was a span of 10 bases. Written as DNA, the CDR3 is TGTGCCAGCAGTGGCGACCATCTTAACTATGGCTACACCTTC. Translated, it gives CASSGDHLNYGYTF.

This clonotype appeared a few times. This chain uses TRBV5-1 with TRBJ2-7; maybe TRBD2 (5 bases). The CDR3 consists of 14 residues. Trimming removed 3 bases at V and 2 bases at J, with 12 bases between. CDR1 and CDR2 (germline): SGHRS, YFSETQ. Written as DNA, the CDR3 is TGCGCCAGCAGCTCCCGACCGGGAACCTACGAGCAGTACTTC. Protein product: CASSSRPGTYEQYF.

V is TRBV4-1 and J is TRBJ2-1, with TRBD1 identical over 10 bases. The CDR3 is 15 residues long. J was trimmed by 12 bases and V by 0 bases; bases with no gene match: 8. Germline assignment: CDR1 MGHRA and CDR2 YSYEKL. Here the CDR3 DNA reads TGCGCCAGCAGCCAAGATAGGACAGGGGGAATACCGCAGTTCTTC. The encoded protein is CASSQDRTGGIPQFF.

This clonotype was seen only a few times. The chain carries TRBV30 and TRBJ1-2; D unclear. Germline V gene lookup returns CDR1 GTSNPN and CDR2 SVGIG (reference sequence). V was pared by 5 bases and J by 1 base, with 14 bases between. The CDR3 has 14 residues. The CDR3 protein is CAWGVGSNNYGYTF. The CDR3 DNA follows: TGTGCCTGGGGGGTCGGGTCGAATAACTATGGCTACACCTTC.

There are many counts of this clonotype. The chain joins TRBV6-1 to TRBJ1-1, with 7 bases aligning to TRBD1. This CDR3 spans 16 amino acids. CDR1 and CDR2 (germline): MNHNS, SASEGT. V lost 9 bases, J lost 0 bases, and 13 bases stayed unmatched. The CDR3 is CASRGPKTIMNTEAFF. The CDR3 DNA sequence: TGTGCCAGTAGGGGGCCCAAAACTATAATGAACACTGAAGCTTTCTTT.